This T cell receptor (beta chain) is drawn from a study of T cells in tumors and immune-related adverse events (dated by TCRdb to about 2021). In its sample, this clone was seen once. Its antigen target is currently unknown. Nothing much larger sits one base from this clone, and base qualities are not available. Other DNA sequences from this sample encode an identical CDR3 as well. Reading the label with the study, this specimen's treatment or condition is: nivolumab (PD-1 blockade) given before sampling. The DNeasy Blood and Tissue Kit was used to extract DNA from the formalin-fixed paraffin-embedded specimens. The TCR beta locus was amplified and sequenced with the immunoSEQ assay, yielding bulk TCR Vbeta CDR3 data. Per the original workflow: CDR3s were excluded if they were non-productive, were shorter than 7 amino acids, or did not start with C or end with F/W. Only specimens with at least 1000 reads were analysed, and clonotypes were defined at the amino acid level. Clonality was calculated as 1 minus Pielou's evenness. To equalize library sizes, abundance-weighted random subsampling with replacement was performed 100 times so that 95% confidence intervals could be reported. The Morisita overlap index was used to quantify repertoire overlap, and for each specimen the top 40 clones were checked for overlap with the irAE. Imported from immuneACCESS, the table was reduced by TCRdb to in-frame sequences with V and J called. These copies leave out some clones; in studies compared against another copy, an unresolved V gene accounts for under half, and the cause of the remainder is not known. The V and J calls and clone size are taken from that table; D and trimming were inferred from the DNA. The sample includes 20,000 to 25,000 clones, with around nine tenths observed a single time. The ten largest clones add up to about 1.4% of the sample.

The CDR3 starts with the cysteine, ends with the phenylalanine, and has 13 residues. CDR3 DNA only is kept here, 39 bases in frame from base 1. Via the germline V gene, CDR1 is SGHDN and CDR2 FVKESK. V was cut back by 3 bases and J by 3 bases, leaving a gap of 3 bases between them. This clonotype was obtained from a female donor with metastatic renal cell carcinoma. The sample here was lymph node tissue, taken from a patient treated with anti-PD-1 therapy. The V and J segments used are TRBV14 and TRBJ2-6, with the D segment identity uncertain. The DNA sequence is TGTGCCAGCAGCCAGGGTGGGGCCAACGTCCTGACTTTC. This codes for CASSQGGANVLTF.